A selection of T cell receptor beta chains follows, all from one sample in a study of blood T cell repertoires in COVID-19. Some clones are missing from TCRdb's copy, which holds only in-frame ones; the method was immunoSEQ multiplex PCR. The sample has around 130,000 clones, about 80% seen once. Source material: peripheral blood. These TCRs come from a woman between 55 and 75 years old with acute or convalescent COVID-19. CDR3s include the opening cysteine and the closing phenylalanine or tryptophan. The order of the fields is J gene, clone size, D gene, V gene, CDR3 DNA, CDR3 protein. A D gene is named only where the DNA matches it firmly. Part of the rows lack a size; the others show once, few, many or a class for expanded clones.

>TRBJ2-1|.|TRBD2|TRBV7-9
TGTGCCAGCAGCTCCGGGCTAGCGGGGTCGAATGAGCAGTTCTTC
CASSSGLAGSNEQFF
>TRBJ1-2|.|.|TRBV12-3/TRBV12-4
TGTGCCAGCAGTGGGACTGACTATGGCTACACCTTC
CASSGTDYGYTF
>TRBJ1-1|.|TRBD1|TRBV5-5
TGTGCCAGCAGCCTTCACAGGGGGTTGAACACTGAAGCTTTCTTT
CASSLHRGLNTEAFF
>TRBJ2-4|.|.|TRBV5-6
TGTGCCAGCAGCTTGTTTAGAGGGGGTAGCAAAAACATTCAGTACTTC
CASSLFRGGSKNIQYF
>TRBJ1-1|once|TRBD1|TRBV29-1
TGCAGCGTTGAGGGACAGGCGAACACTGAAGCTTTCTTT
CSVEGQANTEAFF
>TRBJ1-4|once|.|TRBV10-3
TGTGCCATCAGTGAGACAGGCCCCTATGTAAAACTGTTTTTT
CAISETGPYVKLFF
>TRBJ1-1|.|.|TRBV20-1
TGCGGAACAGGGAACACTGAAGCTTTCTTT
CGTGNTEAFF
>TRBJ2-5|once|.|TRBV19
TGTGCCAGTAGTGACGGACTTGGGGGGTACCAAGAGACCCAGTACTTC
CASSDGLGGYQETQYF
>TRBJ1-2|.|.|TRBV7-2
TGTGCCAGCAGCCCTAGACAGGCATCCAAGGGCTACACCTTC
CASSPRQASKGYTF
>TRBJ1-5|.|TRBD1|TRBV19
TGTGCCAGTAGTGCCCGGACAGGGACAGGTCAGCCCCAGCATTTT
CASSARTGTGQPQHF
>TRBJ2-2|.|.|TRBV6-5
TGTGCCAGCAGCCAGACTAGTTATGCCGGGGAGCTGTTTTTT
CASSQTSYAGELFF
>TRBJ1-5|.|.|TRBV6-6
TGTGCCAGCCAGACGAGGGTAGGTAGCAATCAGCCCCAGCATTTT
CASQTRVGSNQPQHF
>TRBJ1-6|few|TRBD1|TRBV18
TGTGCCAGCTCACCGACAGGGATGGGTTCACCCCTCCACTTT
CASSPTGMGSPLHF
>TRBJ2-3|.|TRBD1|TRBV6-5
TGTGCCAGCAGCGACAGGGTCGGCACAGATACGCAGTATTTT
CASSDRVGTDTQYF
>TRBJ1-1|.|TRBD1|TRBV9
TGTGCCAGCAGCTTCCGGACAGGGGGGCTCTTCTTTGCTTTCTTT
CASSFRTGGLFFAFF
>TRBJ2-2|.|.|TRBV7-2
TGTGCCAGCAGCTTTATTGACACCGGGGAGCTGTTTTTT
CASSFIDTGELFF
>TRBJ2-5|few|.|TRBV2
TGTGCCAGCAGTGTTTGGGGGCCTTCGGGACCCAAGTACTTC
CASSVWGPSGPKYF
>TRBJ2-3|.|.|TRBV5-1
TGCGCCAGCAGCGCCGGTCGACAGACAACAGATACGCAGTATTTT
CASSAGRQTTDTQYF
>TRBJ1-6|.|.|TRBV7-7
TGTGCCAGCAGCCGGGGACACAGAGATAATTCACCCCTCCACTTT
CASSRGHRDNSPLHF
>TRBJ1-2|few|.|TRBV5-1
TGCGCCAGCAGCTTGGAGGGAGGGACCTATGGCTACACCTTC
CASSLEGGTYGYTF
>TRBJ2-3|.|.|TRBV30
TGTGCCTGGAGTGTACAGGGGGGGGGCCCCGATACGCAGTATTTT
CAWSVQGGGPDTQYF
>TRBJ2-1|.|.|TRBV7-8
TGTGCCAGCAGCCCGGCGGGGGCAAACAATGAGCAGTTCTTC
CASSPAGANNEQFF
>TRBJ2-4|.|.|TRBV5-8
TGTGCCAGCAGCTTGCGTTCCGGGGTAGCCAAAAACATTCAGTACTTC
CASSLRSGVAKNIQYF
>TRBJ2-1|.|.|TRBV27
TGTGCCAGCAGTTTGCACCGGGAGCAGTTCTTC
CASSLHREQFF
>TRBJ1-2|.|TRBD1|TRBV2
TGTGCCAGCACTTCGGACGGACAGGGCATCTATGGCTACACCTTC
CASTSDGQGIYGYTF
>TRBJ2-5|few|TRBD2|TRBV10-3
TGTGCCATCAGTGCCCGGGCTAGCGGGGGAGAGACCCAGTACTTC
CAISARASGGETQYF
>TRBJ1-2|few|.|TRBV5-1
TGCGCCAGCAGCTTGGGGGGCGCGGAGGGCTACACCTTC
CASSLGGAEGYTF
>TRBJ1-2|.|TRBD1|TRBV4-2
TGTGCCAGCAGCCGGATTCCGGGACAGAACTATGGCTACACCTTC
CASSRIPGQNYGYTF
>TRBJ1-6|.|.|TRBV11-2
TGTGCCAGCAGCTTAGGACAAAACTCTAATTCACCCCTCCACTTT
CASSLGQNSNSPLHF
>TRBJ1-1|.|.|TRBV6-5
TGTGCCAGCAAGGAGAGGATGAACACTGAAGCTTTCTTT
CASKERMNTEAFF
>TRBJ1-1|.|.|TRBV6-5
TGTGCCAGCAGTATGCGGGTCCCCCGGACTGAAGCTTTCTTT
CASSMRVPRTEAFF
>TRBJ1-2|few|TRBD1|TRBV19
TGTGCCACGGGACAGGGGGCTAATGGCTACACCTTC
CATGQGANGYTF
>TRBJ2-7|.|.|TRBV27
TGTGCCAGCAGTTTAGGCTCCGGACAGAACCGCTACGAGCAGTACTTC
CASSLGSGQNRYEQYF
>TRBJ1-5|.|.|TRBV21-1
.
CASSQWGVGTSNQPQHF
>TRBJ1-2|.|.|TRBV5-1
TGCGCCAGCAGCTTGGACGCGGGTTGGGATGGCTACACCTTC
CASSLDAGWDGYTF
>TRBJ2-5|few|.|TRBV6-6
TGTGCCAGCAGTTACTCGAGGTCCCGTTTGGAGACCCAGTACTTC
CASSYSRSRLETQYF
>TRBJ1-1|.|.|TRBV7-9
TGTGCCAGCAGCTTATTAGCTAACACTGAAGCTTTCTTT
CASSLLANTEAFF
>TRBJ1-6|.|TRBD1|TRBV5-1
TGCGCCAGCAGCGCGGGACAGGGGGCGTCACCCCTCCACTTT
CASSAGQGASPLHF
>TRBJ2-5|.|TRBD2|TRBV18
TGTGCCAGCTCACCACTAGCGGGGGGACCAGAGACCCAGTACTTC
CASSPLAGGPETQYF
>TRBJ2-6|.|.|TRBV19
TGTGCCAGTAGTAAAGGGGGTGGGGCCAACGTCCTGACTTTC
CASSKGGGANVLTF
>TRBJ2-2|.|TRBD1|TRBV19
TGTGCCAGTAGTCCCCCCGGGACAGCCACCGGGGAGCTGTTTTTT
CASSPPGTATGELFF
>TRBJ1-3|once|.|TRBV3-1/TRBV3-2
TGTGCCAGCAGCCAAGCGGGGGGCGCTGGAAACACCATATATTTT
CASSQAGGAGNTIYF
>TRBJ1-5|.|TRBD1|TRBV19
TGTGCCAGTAGTATAGACTTAGACAGGGGTGTGCCCCAGCATTTT
CASSIDLDRGVPQHF
>TRBJ1-5|.|TRBD1|TRBV27
TGTGCCAGCAGAGGACAGGGGAAGGGGTATCAGCCCCAGCATTTT
CASRGQGKGYQPQHF
>TRBJ2-3|once|.|TRBV18
TGTGCCAGCTCACTTCTGGACGGGGGAGGTACAGATACGCAGTATTTT
CASSLLDGGGTDTQYF
>TRBJ1-2|.|.|TRBV28
TGTGCCAGCACCCGTGGGGGCTCTTCTCTCTATGGCTACACCTTC
CASTRGGSSLYGYTF
>TRBJ1-6|.|.|TRBV5-4
TGTGCCAGCAGCTTGACAGTTAATAATTCACCCCTCCACTTT
CASSLTVNNSPLHF
>TRBJ2-7|once|.|TRBV12-3/TRBV12-4
TGTGCCAGCAGAGACAGGAGTCTCGAGCAGTACTTC
CASRDRSLEQYF
>TRBJ2-3|.|TRBD1|TRBV28
TGTGCCAGCAGTTCCATCCCGGGACAGGGGGCAGGAGATACGCAGTATTTT
CASSSIPGQGAGDTQYF
>TRBJ2-5|.|.|TRBV5-1
TGCGCCAGCAGCCTGGAACCCGCGGAGAGGGAGACCCAGTACTTC
CASSLEPAERETQYF
>TRBJ1-2|.|.|TRBV11-2
TGTGCCAGCAGCTTGGGTGAGGGTGGCTACACCTTC
CASSLGEGGYTF